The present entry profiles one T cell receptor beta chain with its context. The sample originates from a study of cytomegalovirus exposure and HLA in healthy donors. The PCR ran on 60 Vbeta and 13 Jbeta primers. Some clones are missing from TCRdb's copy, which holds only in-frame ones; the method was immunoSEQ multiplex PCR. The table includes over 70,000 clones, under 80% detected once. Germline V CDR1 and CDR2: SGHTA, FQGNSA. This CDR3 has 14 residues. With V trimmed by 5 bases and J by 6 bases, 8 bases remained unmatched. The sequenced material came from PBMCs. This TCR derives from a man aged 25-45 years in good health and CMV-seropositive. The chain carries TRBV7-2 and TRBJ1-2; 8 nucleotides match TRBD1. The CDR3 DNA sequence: TGTGCCAGCAGCCCTGCAGGGGGCGTAGATGGCTACACCTTC. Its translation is CASSPAGGVDGYTF.